This TCR beta chain stems from a study of cytomegalovirus exposure and HLA in healthy donors. The PCR used 60 Vbeta and 13 Jbeta primers. TCRdb's copy holds only in-frame clones and misses some; the assay was immunoSEQ multiplex PCR. The data contain around 160,000 clones, 65% to 90% of them singletons. Germline trimming cut 0 bases from V and 3 bases from J; bases unmatched to any gene: 14. The germline V gene encodes CDR1 LNHNV and CDR2 YYDKDF (reference sequence). This CDR3 is built from 19 residues. The sample taken for sequencing was PBMCs. The origin of this receptor is a human donor in good health. The chain joins TRBV15 to TRBJ1-2, with TRBD1 matching 9 bases. This CDR3 is CATSRDLSATGGGDYGYTF. CDR3 bases: TGTGCCACCAGCAGAGATCTTTCCGCTACAGGGGGCGGTGACTATGGCTACACCTTC.